This T cell receptor beta chain was profiled in a study of cytomegalovirus exposure and HLA in healthy donors. Researchers ran the PCR with 60 Vbeta and 13 Jbeta primers. Sequenced by immunoSEQ multiplex PCR; TCRdb stores in-frame clones only, minus some. This sample has 150,000 or so clones, with around 74% found just once. Looked up from germline, CDR1 is LNHNV and CDR2 is YYDKDF (reference sequence). The CDR3 runs to 14 residues. The junction had 10 bases not matched to a gene; V was cut back by 8 bases and J by 5 bases. The gene calls are TRBV15 and TRBJ2-5; TRBD2 agrees at 8 bases. The sequence was obtained from a female donor in good health and CMV-seronegative. What was sequenced was PBMCs. CDR3 nucleotides: TGTGCCACCGGGCGGGGCGGGGGGATCGAGACCCAGTACTTC. Translation: CATGRGGGIETQYF.